This section outlines one T cell receptor (beta chain) sequence together with its context. Its antigen is undetermined. This record comes from a study of OX40 agonist ivuxolimab in advanced cancers. Study context: Ivuxolimab doses were 0.01, 0.1, 0.3, 1.5, 3 or 10 mg/kg every 2 weeks.

Broader study findings: Expanded clones belonging to CD8+ T cells outnumbered, on average, those of CD4+. Compared with others, partial responders at 0.1-3.0 mg/kg displayed clonal expansion among the lowest.

CDR3 length equals 14 residues. V was cut by 6 bases and J by 5 bases, with 16 bases left in between. CDR1 is MNHEY, CDR2 SMNVEV, per germline (reference sequence). Sequencing was performed with immunoSEQ multiplex PCR; in TCRdb, only in-frame clones are kept and a portion is missing. The repertoire holds about 66,000 clones, with approximately 90% as singletons. The TCR was taken from an adult with an advanced solid tumor such as melanoma, head and neck, liver or kidney cancer. The material was CD4+ or CD8+ T cells sorted from blood, obtained in a trial of the OX40 agonist ivuxolimab. The genes are TRBV27 and TRBJ2-5, with D tentatively TRBD1 (5 bases). The CDR3 region is CASRFQGIVETQYF. The CDR3 DNA sequence: TGTGCCAGCAGATTTCAGGGAATTGTGGAGACCCAGTACTTC.